The present TCR beta chain was sequenced within a study of OX40 agonist ivuxolimab in advanced cancers. Whole-study findings and limits: CD8+ T cells averaged more expanded clones than CD4+.

This table comes from immunoSEQ multiplex PCR, and its TCRdb copy is limited to in-frame clones, with some not included. This table holds about 73,000 clones, 70% to 90% found once. This CDR3 is 13 amino acids long. Losses at the gene ends were 10 bases for V and 2 bases for J; bases not matched to a gene: 2. Per the germline V gene, CDR1 is MDHEN and CDR2 is SYDVKM. To note about this clone: Its target is unknown.

Sequencing used CD4+ or CD8+ T cells sorted from blood, obtained in a trial of the OX40 agonist ivuxolimab. The chain links TRBV28 to TRBJ2-1; 10 bases are a match to TRBD2. The TCR originated in an adult with an advanced solid tumor such as melanoma, head and neck, liver or kidney cancer. CDR3 in DNA: TGTGCCACTGGACTAGCGGCCTACAATGAGCAGTTCTTC. It is translated as CATGLAAYNEQFF.